Below, 17 T cell receptor beta chains from the same sample are listed, as sequenced in a study of cytomegalovirus exposure and HLA in healthy donors. Some clones are missing from TCRdb's copy, which holds only in-frame ones; the method was immunoSEQ multiplex PCR. The table lists 150,000 to 200,000 clones, 70% to 90% of them singletons. Sequencing input: PBMCs. Receptor source: a man aged 18 to 29 in good health and CMV-seronegative.

This chain joins TRBV5-1 and TRBJ2-1; D is perhaps TRBD2 (6 bases). Trimming stripped 4 bases from V and 6 bases from J, with 14 bases between. The V gene's germline CDR1 is SGHRS and CDR2 YFSETQ. The CDR3 is made up of 14 amino acids. CDR3 region: CASSRTMGLNEQFF. The CDR3 DNA reads TGCGCCAGCAGCCGGACAATGGGACTCAATGAGCAGTTCTTC.

V and J are TRBV27 and TRBJ2-1; the D is unclear. The CDR3 consists of 13 residues. With 10 bases removed from V and 0 bases from J, the gap between germline ends came to 10 bases. Germline CDR1 MNHEY, CDR2 SMNVEV (reference sequence). The CDR3 loop reads CATQLSSYNEQFF. The CDR3 DNA reads as TGTGCCACCCAATTGAGCTCCTACAATGAGCAGTTCTTC.

This clone appeared a single time. The rearrangement joins TRBV29-1 to TRBJ2-3; 8 bases align to TRBD2. This CDR3 comprises 14 residues. CDR1 and CDR2 (germline): SQVTM, ANQGSEA. Losses at the gene ends were 6 bases for V and 3 bases for J; bases not matched to a gene: 8. The CDR3 reads CSVAAGVITDTQYF. CDR3 nucleotides: TGCAGCGTAGCAGCGGGAGTAATTACAGATACGCAGTATTTT.

The count of this clone is one. The rearrangement links TRBV28 to TRBJ2-1; 7 nucleotides agree with TRBD2. V gave up 5 bases and J gave up 9 bases; unmatched junction bases: 4. This CDR3 has 12 amino acids. Germline V gene lookup returns CDR1 MDHEN and CDR2 SYDVKM. The CDR3 coding sequence is TGTGCCAGCAGTCGGACTAGGACTGAGCAGTTCTTC. Its translation is CASSRTRTEQFF.

There are a few counts of this clone. The chain links TRBV2 to TRBJ2-2; no reliable D call. The CDR3 runs 13 residues. Per the germline V gene, CDR1 is SNHLY and CDR2 is FYNNEI. The V end was cut by 6 bases, the J end by 5 bases, with 10 bases between. The CDR3 sequence: CASRLSPTGELFF. CDR3 in DNA: TGTGCCAGCAGACTCTCACCGACCGGGGAGCTGTTTTTT. Variable domain in full (rest from reference TRBV2 and TRBJ2-2): EPEVTQTPSHQVTQMGQEVILRCVPISNHLYFYWYRQILGQKVEFLVSFYNNEISEKSEIFDDQFSVERPDGSNFTLKIRSTKLEDSAMYFCASRLSPTGELFFGEGSRLTVL.

Only one count was recorded for this clone. The chain joins TRBV4-1 to TRBJ2-7; 8 bases match TRBD1. CDR1 and CDR2 (germline): MGHRA, YSYEKL. Losses at the gene ends were 2 bases for V and 4 bases for J; bases not matched to a gene: 7. The CDR3 is made up of 15 amino acids. The CDR3 DNA is TGCGCCAGCAGCCAACGGACAGGGACCCCTTACGAGCAGTACTTC. Translated, it gives CASSQRTGTPYEQYF.

The rearrangement uses TRBV18 and TRBJ1-5; TRBD1 matches 7 bases. Germline V gene data show CDR1 as KGHSH and CDR2 as LQKENI. The CDR3 length is 15 residues. V lost 4 bases and J lost 0; bases outside the gene matches: 3. In DNA, the CDR3 is TGTGCCAGCTCACTAGGGACAGTTAGCAATCAGCCCCAGCATTTT. Translation: CASSLGTVSNQPQHF.

This clone was seen a handful of times. The chain has TRBV10-1 and TRBJ1-6; TRBD1 aligns across 8 bases. The CDR3 runs 15 residues. CDR1 is WNHNN, CDR2 SYGVQD, per germline (reference sequence). J was trimmed by 8 bases and V by 0 bases; bases with no gene match: 3. The chain's CDR3 is CASSESGRGHSPLHF. DNA for the CDR3: TGCGCCAGCAGTGAGTCGGGCAGGGGGCATTCACCCCTCCACTTT.

The chain combines TRBV28 with TRBJ1-1; no clear D gene. This CDR3 is built from 13 residues. V shed 5 bases and J shed 11 bases, with 18 bases lying between them. Per the germline V gene, CDR1 is MDHEN and CDR2 is SYDVKM. The CDR3 loop reads CASSPRPGFKAFF. The CDR3 DNA is TGTGCCAGCAGTCCAAGACCGGGGTTTAAGGCTTTCTTT.

The table lists this clone with a few counts. The chain combines TRBV28 with TRBJ2-1; TRBD2 matches at 7 bases. This CDR3 region has 14 residues. The V segment lost 3 bases and the J segment 7 bases; nucleotides outside the gene matches: 6. Germline loops: CDR1 MDHEN, CDR2 SYDVKM. The CDR3 reads CASSFGGEENEQFF. DNA for the CDR3: TGTGCCAGCAGTTTTGGGGGGGAGGAGAATGAGCAGTTCTTC.

V usage is TRBV6-5 and J usage is TRBJ1-1; D gene unclear. The CDR3 extends over 15 amino acids. V was cut by 6 bases and J by 0 bases, with 14 bases left in between. CDR1 and CDR2 from the germline V gene are MNHEY and SVGAGI. The CDR3 bases are TGTGCCAGCAGGCCCGAACTACGAATGAACACTGAAGCTTTCTTT. This sequence encodes CASRPELRMNTEAFF.

This chain connects TRBV19 to TRBJ2-1; 11 bases agree with TRBD2. Germline lookup yields CDR1 LNHDA and CDR2 SQIVND (reference sequence). The junction had 9 bases not matched to a gene; V was cut back by 5 bases and J by 9 bases. CDR3 size: 15 residues. CDR3 in amino acids: CASSLGLAGFGEQFF. The CDR3 bases are TGTGCCAGTAGTCTCGGACTAGCGGGCTTTGGTGAGCAGTTCTTC.

The J gene is TRBJ2-2, the V gene TRBV7-9; possibly TRBD1 for D (5 bases). The CDR3 is 16 amino acids. The V end lost 2 bases, the J end lost 6 bases, and 16 bases lay between the germline ends. Germline-derived CDR1 and CDR2 are SEHNR and FQNEAQ (reference sequence). Here the CDR3 DNA reads TGTGCCAGCAGCTTAAGGGCAGGGTCTAATCCCGGGGAGCTGTTTTTT. As protein: CASSLRAGSNPGELFF.

V and J are TRBV5-1 and TRBJ2-1, with D maybe TRBD1 (6 bases). Trimming left V 1 base short and J 5 bases short, with 13 bases between. Germline V lookup: CDR1 SGHRS, CDR2 YFSETQ. The CDR3 is 15 amino acids. The CDR3, as DNA: TGCGCCAGCAGCTTGCAACAGGGTAAGGACAATGAGCAGTTCTTC. The encoded protein is CASSLQQGKDNEQFF.

V usage is TRBV25-1 and J usage is TRBJ2-6; D is uncertain. This CDR3 is built from 13 residues. Between the trimmed V and J ends, which lost 4 bases and 2 bases, there was a span of 3 bases. CDR1 MGHDK and CDR2 SYGVNS come from the germline V gene. The CDR3 protein is CASSVTGANVLTF. CDR3 nucleotides: TGTGCCAGCAGTGTAACTGGGGCCAACGTCCTGACTTTC.

This rearrangement joins TRBV15 to TRBJ1-1; perhaps TRBD1 as D (5 bases). Trimming removed 0 bases from V and 6 bases from J, with 11 bases in between. This CDR3 region has 14 residues. Germline CDR1 reads LNHNV; CDR2 reads YYDKDF (reference sequence). CDR3 DNA sequence: TGTGCCACCAGCAGAGATTATCAAGGGGCTGAAGCTTTCTTT. Its protein is CATSRDYQGAEAFF.

The chain carries TRBV5-1 and TRBJ2-2, with TRBD1 matching over 9 bases. The CDR3 is 16 residues long. CDR1 and CDR2 from the germline V gene are SGHRS and YFSETQ. The J segment lost 5 bases and the V segment lost 0 bases, leaving 5 bases of the junction unmatched. CDR3 sequence (DNA): TGCGCCAGCAGCTTGGCCGGGACAGGGTCTACCGGGGAGCTGTTTTTT. Its protein is CASSLAGTGSTGELFF.